This T cell receptor beta chain was captured in a study of cytomegalovirus exposure and HLA in healthy donors. The germline V and J ends were trimmed by 4 bases and 5 bases, with 16 bases remaining between them. Looked up from germline, CDR1 is SGDLS and CDR2 is YYNGEE. This CDR3 is built from 14 residues. Whole-study results and caveats: CMV serostatus alone was available as immune exposure information. Productive status was seen about 90% or about 30% of the time for most TCR beta V segments in an earlier analysis. TCR beta V- and J-gene trimming was later associated with a missense DCLRE1C variant.

Comment on this clone: Antigen unknown.

In the PCR, 60 Vbeta and 13 Jbeta primers were used. Source study methods: An analysis performed later counted roughly 79 million unique TCR beta chains (roughly 11 million of them shared). The protocol was immunoSEQ multiplex PCR, while the TCRdb copy is restricted to in-frame clones and leaves out a portion. V, J and clone size were drawn from that table, and D and trimming were deduced from the DNA. The sample consists of some 130,000 clones, more than 70% of them appearing once. This chain joins TRBV9 and TRBJ2-7, with TRBD1 as a possible D gene (5 bases). The specimen was PBMCs. This clonotype was sampled from a young man in good health and CMV-seronegative. CDR3 residues: CASSPVGQSHEQYF. CDR3 DNA sequence: TGTGCCAGCAGCCCCGTCGGACAATCCCACGAGCAGTACTTC.